This TCR beta chain was sequenced for a study of PD-1 blockade in classical Hodgkin lymphoma. TCRdb's copy holds only in-frame clones and misses some; the assay was immunoSEQ multiplex PCR. The table has some 43,000 clones, around 87% seen once; the top ten hold about 5.5%. Relapses following autologous stem cell transplantation were seen in all patients, with brentuximab vedotin exposure varying. This TCR derives from a human donor with classical Hodgkin lymphoma. The material was peripheral blood mononuclear cells (PBMCs), obtained before the second cycle of nivolumab.

CDR3 DNA: TGTGCCAGTAGCGAAACTAGCGGGAGTTTTGATGAGCAGTTCTTC. It is translated as CASSETSGSFDEQFF. The gene calls are TRBV19 and TRBJ2-1; 11 bases are shared with TRBD2. CDR1 LNHDA and CDR2 SQIVND come from the germline V gene (reference sequence). The CDR3 loop spans 15 amino acids. V gave up 6 bases and J gave up 8 bases; unmatched junction bases: 9.